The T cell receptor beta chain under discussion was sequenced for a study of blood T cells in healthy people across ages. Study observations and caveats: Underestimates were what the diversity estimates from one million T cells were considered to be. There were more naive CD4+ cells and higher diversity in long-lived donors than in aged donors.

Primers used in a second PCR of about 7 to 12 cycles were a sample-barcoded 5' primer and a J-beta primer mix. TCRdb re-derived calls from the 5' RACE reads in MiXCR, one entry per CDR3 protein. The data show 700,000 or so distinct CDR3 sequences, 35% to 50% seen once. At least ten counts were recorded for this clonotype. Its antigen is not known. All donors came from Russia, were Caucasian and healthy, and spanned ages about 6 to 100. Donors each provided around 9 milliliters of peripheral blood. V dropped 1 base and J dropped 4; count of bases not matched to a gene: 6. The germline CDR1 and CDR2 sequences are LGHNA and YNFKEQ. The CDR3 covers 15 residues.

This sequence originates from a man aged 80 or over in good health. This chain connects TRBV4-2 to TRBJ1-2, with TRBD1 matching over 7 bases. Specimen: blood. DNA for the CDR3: TGTGCCAGCAGCCAAGCCCCGGACAGGTTCTATGGCTACACCTTC. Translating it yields CASSQAPDRFYGYTF.